Below, 28 T cell receptor beta chains from the same sample are listed, as sequenced in a study of blood T cell repertoires in COVID-19. Clones were sequenced by immunoSEQ multiplex PCR, and TCRdb holds only the in-frame ones, with some missing. The table includes about 400,000 clones, approximately 86% detected once. The specimen was peripheral blood. The source is a woman aged 55-69 years with COVID-19, enrolled during active disease.

The chain is built from TRBV18 and TRBJ2-5; 8 bases fit TRBD2. V trimming: 3 bases; J trimming: 5 bases; junction bases outside the gene matches: 5. The CDR3 consists of 14 residues. Per the germline V gene, CDR1 is KGHSH and CDR2 is LQKENI. The CDR3 here is CASSPPGGRETQYF. The CDR3 coding sequence is TGTGCCAGCTCACCGCCGGGGGGGCGCGAGACCCAGTACTTC.

This clone was observed a handful of times. The chain has TRBV5-1 and TRBJ1-1; TRBD1 is a possible D gene (6 bases). The CDR3 has 15 residues. From germline, CDR1 is SGHRS and CDR2 YFSETQ. V lost 4 bases to trimming and J lost 3 bases, with 16 bases between them. As DNA, the CDR3 is TGCGCCAGCAGCCTCCTACAGGGTGGAGACACTGAAGCTTTCTTT. It encodes CASSLLQGGDTEAFF.

The gene calls are TRBV3-1 (or the pseudogene TRBV3-2) and TRBJ2-5, with 9 bases matching TRBD2. V shed 3 bases and J 5 bases; nucleotides not matched to a gene: 4. CDR1 LGHDT and CDR2 YNNKEL come from the germline V gene (reference sequence). The CDR3 is 14 residues long. CDR3 nucleotide sequence: TGTGCCAGCAGCCAGCTAGCGGGGAGGGAGACCCAGTACTTC. It is translated as CASSQLAGRETQYF.

The rearrangement joins TRBV3-1 (or the pseudogene TRBV3-2) to TRBJ1-5, with D unresolved. CDR3 length: 17 amino acids. Germline CDR1 LGHDT, CDR2 YNNKEL (reference sequence). V lost 4 bases and J 0 bases, leaving 16 bases between the germline ends. The CDR3 loop reads CASSPSPYSYSNQPQHF. The DNA of the CDR3 is TGTGCCAGCAGCCCAAGTCCATACAGCTATAGCAATCAGCCCCAGCATTTT.

This clone is a singleton in its sample. The DNA for the CDR3 is TGTGCCAGCAGCCCCCTCAGGGACACCCAAAACATTCAGTACTTC. Translated: CASSPLRDTQNIQYF. V is TRBV9 and J is TRBJ2-4; the D gene is possibly TRBD1 (6 bases). The CDR3 is made up of 15 amino acids. Trimming took off 4 bases at V and 5 bases at J, with 16 bases between the two ends. Germline V lookup: CDR1 SGDLS, CDR2 YYNGEE.

This clone was recorded only once. The chain uses TRBV6-5 and TRBJ1-6; the D is unclear. This CDR3 contains 13 residues. The germline gives CDR1 MNHEY, CDR2 SVGAGI. Trimming removed 2 bases at V and 8 bases at J, with 7 bases between. CDR3 nucleotide sequence: TGTGCCAGCAGTTACACTAAGGATTCACCCCTCCACTTT. Protein sequence: CASSYTKDSPLHF.

This clone was picked up one time. V usage is TRBV20-1 and J usage is TRBJ2-7; TRBD1 is a possible D gene (6 bases). The CDR3 is made up of 11 amino acids. Per the germline V gene, CDR1 is DFQATT and CDR2 is SNEGSKA (reference sequence). The CDR3 bases are TGCAGCATTCTTGAACAGGGCGCGGAGTACTTC. Translated, it gives CSILEQGAEYF.

V is TRBV7-8 and J is TRBJ2-2, with 11 positions matching TRBD2. Per the germline V gene, CDR1 is SGHVS and CDR2 is FQNEAQ. The CDR3 runs 18 residues. V was pared by 2 bases and J by 5 bases, with 10 bases of the junction left unmatched. This CDR3 reads CASSLMPSGGRRTGELFF. CDR3 bases: TGTGCCAGCAGCTTAATGCCTAGCGGGGGGCGACGGACCGGGGAGCTGTTTTTT.

The V and J genes are TRBV10-3 and TRBJ2-1; tentatively, D is TRBD2 (5 bases). Trimming shortened V by 3 bases and J by 5 bases, and 8 bases separated the two germline ends. This CDR3 has 13 residues. CDR1 is ENHRY, CDR2 SYGVKD, per germline. In DNA, the CDR3 is TGTGCCATCAGTGAACGAGCGGACAATGAGCAGTTCTTC. It is translated as CAISERADNEQFF.

The gene calls are TRBV10-3 and TRBJ2-7; D is perhaps TRBD2 (6 bases). The CDR3 loop spans 16 amino acids. Germline V lookup: CDR1 ENHRY, CDR2 SYGVKD. Trimming took off 3 bases at V and 2 bases at J, with 17 bases between the two ends. The CDR3 coding sequence is TGTGCCATCAGTGACTCGACACGGGGGAGTCCCTACGAGCAGTACTTC. This sequence encodes CAISDSTRGSPYEQYF.

The chain joins TRBV7-9 to TRBJ2-2; weak D call: TRBD2 (6 bases). This CDR3 has 17 amino acids. Deletions cut 5 bases from V and 3 bases from J, with 19 bases between. Germline V lookup: CDR1 SEHNR, CDR2 FQNEAQ (reference sequence). CDR3 sequence (DNA): TGTGCCAGCAGCGCGCCCTCCGGGAGAGGGTACACCGGGGAGCTGTTTTTT. Translation gives CASSAPSGRGYTGELFF.

This clone is a singleton in its sample. This sample includes further DNA sequences coding for the same CDR3. V and J are TRBV18 and TRBJ1-2, with TRBD1 identical over 7 bases. The V gene end was trimmed by 2 bases and the J gene end by 3 bases; junction bases not matched to a gene: 0. Per germline, CDR1 KGHSH and CDR2 LQKENI. The CDR3 is 13 residues long. The CDR3 nucleotides read TGTGCCAGCTCACCAGGGACAGACTATGGCTACACCTTC. It yields the protein CASSPGTDYGYTF.

The chain combines TRBV19 with TRBJ1-1; the D gene is possibly TRBD1 (5 bases). Germline V lookup: CDR1 LNHDA, CDR2 SQIVND (reference sequence). This CDR3 is 15 amino acids long. V was shortened by 7 bases and J by 7 bases, with 22 bases between the two germline ends. CDR3 DNA sequence: TGTGCCAGTACCCCCCAGGGCGCGCAATTACGTGAAGCTTTCTTT. Translated: CASTPQGAQLREAFF.

V gene TRBV5-1 combines with J gene TRBJ1-2, with a tentative D call TRBD1 (5 bases). CDR3 length: 15 amino acids. The V end was cut by 3 bases, the J end by 4 bases, with 16 bases between. CDR1 and CDR2 from the germline V gene are SGHRS and YFSETQ. CDR3 sequence (DNA): TGCGCCAGCAGCTGGAACGGGGGAACTGGCTATGGCTACACCTTC. It encodes CASSWNGGTGYGYTF.

The V and J genes are TRBV7-3 and TRBJ1-1, with TRBD1 as a possible D gene (5 bases). Germline V gene lookup returns CDR1 SGHTA and CDR2 FQGTGA. Trimming removed 5 bases at V and 1 base at J, with 14 bases between. This CDR3 region has 15 residues. Here the CDR3 reads CASSPTGTANTEAFF. The CDR3 DNA reads as TGTGCCAGCAGCCCGACCGGGACTGCGAACACTGAAGCTTTCTTT.

The chain carries TRBV5-1 and TRBJ1-4; D ambiguous. The CDR3 is 15 amino acids. Per germline, CDR1 SGHRS and CDR2 YFSETQ. Trimming left V 2 bases short and J 0 bases short, with 8 bases between. CDR3 sequence (DNA): TGCGCCAGCAGCTTTGGTACAGCAACTAATGAAAAACTGTTTTTT. It encodes CASSFGTATNEKLFF.

The V call is TRBV24-1, the J call TRBJ1-3; no clear D. The germline V gene has CDR1 KGHDR and CDR2 SFDVKD. Trimming removed 4 bases from V and 0 bases from J, with 6 bases in between. There are 14 residues in the CDR3. As DNA, the CDR3 is TGTGCCACCAGTGACCCCCGCTCTGGAAACACCATATATTTT. Translating gives CATSDPRSGNTIYF.

V and J are TRBV7-2 and TRBJ1-5; D possibly corresponds to TRBD1 (6 bases). Trimming cost V 4 bases and J 1 base, with 11 bases left between them. This CDR3 contains 15 residues. Germline assignment: CDR1 SGHTA and CDR2 FQGNSA. The CDR3 spells CASSSRGLSNQPQHF. For the CDR3, the DNA is TGTGCCAGCAGCTCCAGGGGTCTCAGCAATCAGCCCCAGCATTTT. The full variable domain, rest sourced from reference TRBV7-2 and TRBJ1-5, is GAGVSQSPSNKVTEKGKDVELRCDPISGHTALYWYRQSLGQGLEFLIYFQGNSAPDKSGLPSDRFSAERTGGSVSTLTIQRTQQEDSAVYLCASSSRGLSNQPQHFGDGTRLSIL.

The chain links TRBV27 to TRBJ1-2; 8 bases map to TRBD1. With 6 bases clipped from V and 8 bases from J, the junction kept 11 bases outside the gene matches. The CDR3 extends over 14 amino acids. Germline V gene lookup returns CDR1 MNHEY and CDR2 SMNVEV (reference sequence). CDR3 sequence (DNA): TGTGCCAGCAGCCTTTCTCAGACAGGGGCCGGCTACACCTTC. Its translation: CASSLSQTGAGYTF.

V is TRBV1 and J is TRBJ2-7; the DNA was not compared with TRBD1, the D call given in the table. TRBV1 is a recognized pseudogene. The CDR3 is 17 amino acids. DNA for the CDR3: TGCACCAGCAGCCAAGAGTGGGAGAGGGGGAGCTCCTACGAGCAGTACTTC. Translation: CTSSQEWERGSSYEQYF.

The rearrangement links TRBV11-3 to TRBJ2-7, with 9 bases matching TRBD1. CDR1 and CDR2 from the germline V gene are SGHNT and YENEEA. V was pared by 4 bases and J by 3 bases, with 4 bases of the junction left unmatched. The CDR3 has 14 residues. The CDR3 sequence: CASSYGTGLYEQYF. The CDR3 DNA reads TGTGCCAGCAGCTATGGGACAGGGCTCTACGAGCAGTACTTC.

This clone is a singleton in its sample. The V and J genes are TRBV7-3 and TRBJ2-5, with 12 bases matching TRBD2. With 5 bases clipped from V and 4 bases from J, the junction kept 14 bases outside the gene matches. Germline loops: CDR1 SGHTA, CDR2 FQGTGA. The CDR3 totals 18 residues. Here the CDR3 reads CASSILGLAGLSGETQYF. CDR3 DNA sequence: TGTGCCAGCAGCATACTGGGACTAGCGGGCCTCTCGGGAGAGACCCAGTACTTC.

The chain couples TRBV9 to TRBJ1-1; TRBD1 matches at 12 bases. Germline assignment: CDR1 SGDLS and CDR2 YYNGEE. The CDR3 covers 14 residues. The trim removed 3 bases at V and 11 bases at J, leaving 8 bases unmatched. Written as DNA, the CDR3 is TGTGCCAGCAGCGCCACCGGGACAGGGGGCGTTGCTTTCTTT. Translation: CASSATGTGGVAFF.

The V and J genes are TRBV30 and TRBJ2-3; tentatively, D is TRBD2 (5 bases). This CDR3 is 14 amino acids long. CDR1 is GTSNPN and CDR2 is SVGIG in the germline V gene (reference sequence). Deletions cut 1 base from V and 5 bases from J, with 13 bases between. The CDR3 loop is CAWSAKLVVDTQYF. The CDR3 region has the DNA TGTGCCTGGAGTGCCAAACTAGTTGTAGATACGCAGTATTTT.

This clone was seen only once. In DNA, the CDR3 is TGTGCCACCAGCAACCGAAACGCCGGGAGGACAGAAGCTAACAATCAGCCCCAGCATTTT. Translated: CATSNRNAGRTEANNQPQHF. The chain has TRBV15 and TRBJ1-5; D might be TRBD1 (6 bases). Germline V gives CDR1 LNHNV, CDR2 YYDKDF (reference sequence). V dropped 4 bases and J dropped 3 bases, with 28 bases sitting between them. This CDR3 has 20 residues.

The V gene is TRBV9, the J gene TRBJ1-1, with TRBD1 matching 7 bases. The junction had 5 bases not matched to a gene; V was cut back by 3 bases and J by 9 bases. The CDR3 is 12 residues long. CDR1 and CDR2 from the germline V gene are SGDLS and YYNGEE. The CDR3: CASSEGTAKAFF. CDR3 DNA sequence: TGTGCCAGCAGCGAGGGGACAGCAAAAGCTTTCTTT. Full variable domain (missing parts from reference TRBV9 and TRBJ1-1): DSGVTQTPKHLITATGQRVTLRCSPRSGDLSVYWYQQSLDQGLQFLIQYYNGEERAKGNILERFSAQQFPDLHSELNLSSLELGDSALYFCASSEGTAKAFFGQGTRLTVV.

J is TRBJ2-7 and V is TRBV27; TRBD1 agrees at 9 bases. J was trimmed by 1 base and V by 5 bases; bases with no gene match: 12. CDR3 size: 17 residues. CDR1 and CDR2 from the germline V gene are MNHEY and SMNVEV (reference sequence). CDR3 DNA: TGTGCCAGCAGTCTACGCTCGGGACAGGGAGTATCCTACGAGCAGTACTTC. Translating gives CASSLRSGQGVSYEQYF.

The chain carries TRBV7-9 and TRBJ1-2; unclear D gene. This CDR3 contains 14 residues. V dropped 5 bases and J dropped 4 bases, with 14 bases sitting between them. From germline, CDR1 is SEHNR and CDR2 FQNEAQ (reference sequence). CDR3 nucleotides: TGTGCCAGCAGCCCGCCGGGAGATTCCTATGGCTACACCTTC. This gives the protein CASSPPGDSYGYTF.